This T cell receptor beta chain is drawn from a study of T cell therapy after organ transplantation. Study as a whole: Expansion used a peptide pool of 30 HLA class I and II CMV epitopes.

From germline, CDR1 is SGHVS and CDR2 FQNEAQ. CDR3 length: 21 amino acids. V shed 5 bases, J shed 0 bases, and the junction held 22 bases outside the gene matches. TCRdb's table, derived via immunoSEQ multiplex PCR, lists solely in-frame clones and lacks some. Among 45,000 to 60,000 clones listed, about 95% were seen once. The study's findings and limits: Reconstitution after therapy seemingly combined transferred and product-undetected endogenous clonotypes. Pretherapy CD8 clonality inversely correlated with its fold change after therapy.

Comment on this clone: Its antigen is undetermined.

The sequenced sample was CD8+ T cells from blood, obtained before autologous CMV-specific T cell therapy. The chain couples TRBV7-8 to TRBJ1-3; 7 bases map to TRBD1. This receptor was obtained from a human patient who had received a solid organ transplant and had CMV disease. CDR3 sequence reads: CASSLRPLGQFSYSSGNTIYF. The CDR3 DNA follows: TGTGCCAGCAGCCTTAGGCCACTGGGACAGTTTTCCTATAGCTCTGGAAACACCATATATTTT.